This entry describes one T cell receptor (beta chain). Libraries were prepared by immunoSEQ multiplex PCR; TCRdb keeps only in-frame clonotypes and omits some of them. The repertoire holds 200,000 to 250,000 clones, with approximately 90% as singletons. These data belong to a study of blood T cell repertoires in COVID-19. Seattle enrolled patients during active infection and tracked them longitudinally. Sequencing was performed on peripheral blood. The TCR was taken from a young man with COVID-19, enrolled during active disease.

The DNA for the CDR3 is TGTGCCAGCAGCTTAGTAGGTAGCGGTAACAATGAGCAGTTCTTC. It is translated as CASSLVGSGNNEQFF. The rearrangement joins TRBV7-2 to TRBJ2-1; D might be TRBD2 (6 bases). The V and J ends lost 1 base and 5 bases respectively, with 12 bases between them. Germline CDR1 reads SGHTA; CDR2 reads FQGNSA. The length of the CDR3 is 15 residues.